Detailed here is one T cell receptor beta chain. This specimen comes from a study of blood T cell repertoires in COVID-19. In the study overall: Material from acute and convalescent COVID-19 was sourced from the United States, Italy and Spain. In each case, the material was cDNA or gDNA derived from T cells, B-cell-depleted T cells, or PBMCs.

As handled by the study authors: Estimation of nucleated cell counts relied on the amplification of reference gene primers. Produced via immunoSEQ multiplex PCR; TCRdb's table is partial and in-frame only. From that table come the V and J calls and clone size; the DNA was used to work out D and trimming. This sample yields 280,000 or so clones, of which about four fifths are seen a single time; 8% to 9.5% belongs to the top ten. This CDR3 is built from 16 residues. From germline, CDR1 is SGHDT and CDR2 YYEEEE. The V segment lost 2 bases and the J segment 1 base; nucleotides outside the gene matches: 5.

Sequences were obtained from peripheral blood. The receptor's source is a woman aged 45-59 years who had recovered from COVID-19. The chain uses TRBV5-6 and TRBJ2-5; 10 nucleotides align to TRBD1. CDR3 region: CASSLPGQGSQETQYF. CDR3 in DNA: TGTGCCAGCAGCTTACCGGGACAGGGGTCCCAAGAGACCCAGTACTTC.